Listed below are T cell receptor beta chains from one sample, sequenced in a study of neoadjuvant nivolumab and ipilimumab in lung cancer. Produced via immunoSEQ multiplex PCR; TCRdb's table is partial and in-frame only. The table records about 30,000 clones, approximately 80% of them present only once. Sample: tumor tissue, taken after neoadjuvant nivolumab, alone or with ipilimumab, at or shortly before surgery. Receptors originate from an adult with non-small cell lung cancer. CDR3s include the opening cysteine and the closing phenylalanine or tryptophan. Each record gives: D gene, J gene, clone size, V gene, CDR3 DNA, CDR3 protein. A D gene is named only where the DNA matches it firmly. Rows give clone size only sometimes, using once, few, many, or a class for an expanded clone.

D gene: TRBD1; J gene: TRBJ2-5; clone size: NA; V gene: TRBV12-5; CDR3 DNA: TGTGCTAGTGGTAAAACAGGGGGCCCAGAGACCCAGTACTTC; CDR3 protein: CASGKTGGPETQYF
D gene: NA; J gene: TRBJ1-6; clone size: few; V gene: TRBV27; CDR3 DNA: TGTGCCAGCAGTACTCTTAGCTCCTATAATTCACCCCTCCACTTT; CDR3 protein: CASSTLSSYNSPLHF
D gene: NA; J gene: TRBJ2-7; clone size: NA; V gene: TRBV5-6; CDR3 DNA: TGTGCCAGCAGCTTGGCCGGGATCGCCTACGAGCAGTACTTC; CDR3 protein: CASSLAGIAYEQYF
D gene: NA; J gene: TRBJ1-6; clone size: NA; V gene: TRBV7-9; CDR3 DNA: TGTGCCAGCAGCTTACTCCAGGGGAATTCACCCCTCCACTTT; CDR3 protein: CASSLLQGNSPLHF
D gene: NA; J gene: TRBJ2-5; clone size: NA; V gene: TRBV4-2; CDR3 DNA: TGTGCCAGCAGCCAAGAGGTAGGAGCCATGGGCGAGACCCAGTACTTC; CDR3 protein: CASSQEVGAMGETQYF
D gene: NA; J gene: TRBJ1-3; clone size: NA; V gene: TRBV4-1; CDR3 DNA: TGCGCCAGCAGCCAAGACAGGTGGGGATCTGGAAACACCATATATTTT; CDR3 protein: CASSQDRWGSGNTIYF
D gene: NA; J gene: TRBJ1-4; clone size: NA; V gene: TRBV5-1; CDR3 DNA: TGCGCCAGCAGCGTAGGGGGTTCCGGTAATGAAAAACTGTTTTTT; CDR3 protein: CASSVGGSGNEKLFF
D gene: NA; J gene: TRBJ2-7; clone size: NA; V gene: TRBV6-1; CDR3 DNA: TGTGCCAGCAGGATGACAAGTAGCTCCTACGAGCAGTACTTC; CDR3 protein: CASRMTSSSYEQYF
D gene: NA; J gene: TRBJ2-7; clone size: NA; V gene: TRBV5-1; CDR3 DNA: TGCGCCAGCAGCTTGGCAGGGGTCGGGTACGAGCAGTACTTC; CDR3 protein: CASSLAGVGYEQYF
D gene: NA; J gene: TRBJ1-5; clone size: NA; V gene: TRBV5-5; CDR3 DNA: TGTGCCAGCAACCGGGGGGGTAGCAATCAGCCCCAGCATTTT; CDR3 protein: CASNRGGSNQPQHF
D gene: TRBD1; J gene: TRBJ1-4; clone size: NA; V gene: TRBV30; CDR3 DNA: TGTGCCTGGAGTGTACGACAGGGGGGCGAAAAACTGTTTTTT; CDR3 protein: CAWSVRQGGEKLFF
D gene: TRBD2; J gene: TRBJ2-3; clone size: NA; V gene: TRBV11-2; CDR3 DNA: TGTGCCAGCCACCGGGGGGCAGATACGCAGTATTTT; CDR3 protein: CASHRGADTQYF
D gene: NA; J gene: TRBJ2-3; clone size: NA; V gene: TRBV18; CDR3 DNA: TGTGCCAGCTCATACCAAGATCCTAGCACAGATACGCAGTATTTT; CDR3 protein: CASSYQDPSTDTQYF
D gene: NA; J gene: TRBJ2-5; clone size: once; V gene: TRBV7-9; CDR3 DNA: TGTGCCAGCAGCTTCGGGACAACACAAGAGACCCAGTACTTC; CDR3 protein: CASSFGTTQETQYF
D gene: TRBD2; J gene: TRBJ2-3; clone size: NA; V gene: TRBV4-1; CDR3 DNA: TGCGCCAGCAGCCAAGATCGGGACTACTATACGCAGTATTTT; CDR3 protein: CASSQDRDYYTQYF
D gene: NA; J gene: TRBJ1-1; clone size: NA; V gene: TRBV11-3; CDR3 DNA: TGTGCCAGCACCCAATTCGGAGGGACTGAAGCTTTCTTT; CDR3 protein: CASTQFGGTEAFF
D gene: NA; J gene: TRBJ1-3; clone size: NA; V gene: TRBV7-6; CDR3 DNA: TGTGCCACCGTGGGTTCTGGAAACACCATATATTTT; CDR3 protein: CATVGSGNTIYF
D gene: NA; J gene: TRBJ1-6; clone size: NA; V gene: TRBV28; CDR3 DNA: TGTGCCAGCAGTTTCCCGGACAGATATTCACCCCTCCACTTT; CDR3 protein: CASSFPDRYSPLHF
D gene: NA; J gene: TRBJ2-4; clone size: NA; V gene: TRBV11-2; CDR3 DNA: TGTGCCAGCAGCTTAAGTGGGTTGAGGACACTTCAGTACTTC; CDR3 protein: CASSLSGLRTLQYF
D gene: TRBD1; J gene: TRBJ1-1; clone size: NA; V gene: TRBV18; CDR3 DNA: TGTGCCAGCTCACCACCAGGACAGGGCGCTGAAGCTTTCTTT; CDR3 protein: CASSPPGQGAEAFF
D gene: TRBD2; J gene: TRBJ2-7; clone size: NA; V gene: TRBV7-9; CDR3 DNA: TGTGCCAGCAGCTTAGGGAGGACTAGCGGGGGAGGCGAGCAGTACTTC; CDR3 protein: CASSLGRTSGGGEQYF
D gene: TRBD1; J gene: TRBJ2-7; clone size: NA; V gene: TRBV7-2; CDR3 DNA: TGTGCCAGCAGCCCTAACAGGGGTGGGGTGCAGTACTTC; CDR3 protein: CASSPNRGGVQYF
D gene: NA; J gene: TRBJ2-2; clone size: NA; V gene: TRBV7-3; CDR3 DNA: TGTGCCAGCAGCAAAGGTGGGACAACGAACACCGGGGAGCTGTTTTTT; CDR3 protein: CASSKGGTTNTGELFF
D gene: TRBD2; J gene: TRBJ2-3; clone size: NA; V gene: TRBV5-5; CDR3 DNA: TGTGCCAGCAGCCCTATAGCGGGGGCAGATACGCAGTATTTT; CDR3 protein: CASSPIAGADTQYF
D gene: NA; J gene: TRBJ2-1; clone size: NA; V gene: TRBV7-9; CDR3 DNA: TGTGCCAGCAGCCCGGGGCAGGGCAGGGTCAATGAGCAGTTCTTC; CDR3 protein: CASSPGQGRVNEQFF
D gene: NA; J gene: TRBJ1-2; clone size: NA; V gene: TRBV4-3; CDR3 DNA: TGCGCCAGCAGCCAAGATCTTCAATCAAACCTAGGGTTAACCTTC; CDR3 protein: CASSQDLQSNLGLTF
D gene: TRBD1; J gene: TRBJ2-1; clone size: NA; V gene: TRBV9; CDR3 DNA: TGTGCCAGCAGCGTAGGACAGGGGGGATACAATGAGCAGTTCTTC; CDR3 protein: CASSVGQGGYNEQFF
D gene: TRBD2; J gene: TRBJ2-1; clone size: NA; V gene: TRBV4-3; CDR3 DNA: TGCGCCAGCAGCCGACTAGCGGGGTACAATGAGCAGTTCTTC; CDR3 protein: CASSRLAGYNEQFF
D gene: TRBD2; J gene: TRBJ2-1; clone size: NA; V gene: TRBV2; CDR3 DNA: TGTGCCAGCAGTCTAGCGGCCTGGAGCTCCTACAATGAGCAGTTCTTC; CDR3 protein: CASSLAAWSSYNEQFF
D gene: NA; J gene: TRBJ1-2; clone size: NA; V gene: TRBV6-5; CDR3 DNA: TGTGCCAGCAGTCCTTCAGGGGTAGTGGGGGATGGCTACACCTTC; CDR3 protein: CASSPSGVVGDGYTF
D gene: NA; J gene: TRBJ2-2; clone size: NA; V gene: TRBV7-9; CDR3 DNA: TGTGCCAGCAGCTTGCCAGGGGGGAGATATGCCGGGGAGCTGTTTTTT; CDR3 protein: CASSLPGGRYAGELFF
D gene: NA; J gene: TRBJ1-1; clone size: NA; V gene: TRBV5-5; CDR3 DNA: TGTGCCAGCAGCTTGGGCGGCAGCCTGAACACTGAAGCTTTCTTT; CDR3 protein: CASSLGGSLNTEAFF
D gene: TRBD2; J gene: TRBJ2-5; clone size: NA; V gene: TRBV30; CDR3 DNA: TGTGCCTGGAGACCCAGCGGGGTAGGGGAGACCCAGTACTTC; CDR3 protein: CAWRPSGVGETQYF
D gene: NA; J gene: TRBJ1-6; clone size: NA; V gene: TRBV5-4; CDR3 DNA: TGTGCCAGCAGCACGACAGGTGGGGATAATTCACCCCTCCACTTT; CDR3 protein: CASSTTGGDNSPLHF
D gene: NA; J gene: TRBJ1-4; clone size: few; V gene: TRBV7-9; CDR3 DNA: TGTGCCAGCAGCCCCGTCTCGGGAGGAGATGAAAAACTGTTTTTT; CDR3 protein: CASSPVSGGDEKLFF
D gene: NA; J gene: TRBJ1-5; clone size: NA; V gene: TRBV6-1; CDR3 DNA: TGTGCCAGCACCCTGGACCGGGATGGGAATCAGCCCCAGCATTTT; CDR3 protein: CASTLDRDGNQPQHF
D gene: TRBD1; J gene: TRBJ1-2; clone size: NA; V gene: TRBV4-1; CDR3 DNA: TGCGCCAGCAGCCAAGATAAGGGGGCAAGGGATGGCTACACCTTC; CDR3 protein: CASSQDKGARDGYTF
D gene: TRBD1; J gene: TRBJ1-5; clone size: NA; V gene: TRBV30; CDR3 DNA: TGTGCCTGGAGTACCGGGACAGGGAATCAGCCCCAGCATTTT; CDR3 protein: CAWSTGTGNQPQHF
D gene: TRBD1; J gene: TRBJ2-3; clone size: NA; V gene: TRBV9; CDR3 DNA: TGTGCCAGCAGCGTAGAGGGGGCTAGCACAGATACGCAGTATTTT; CDR3 protein: CASSVEGASTDTQYF
D gene: TRBD1; J gene: TRBJ1-2; clone size: NA; V gene: TRBV11-2; CDR3 DNA: TGTGCCAGCAGCTTAAATAATAGACAGGACAGGACCTCAGGGGGCTACACCTTC; CDR3 protein: CASSLNNRQDRTSGGYTF
D gene: TRBD2; J gene: TRBJ2-2; clone size: NA; V gene: TRBV4-3; CDR3 DNA: TGCGCCAGCAGCCAAGTGGCGGGGGGGATGACCGGGGAGCTGTTTTTT; CDR3 protein: CASSQVAGGMTGELFF
D gene: TRBD1; J gene: TRBJ2-2; clone size: NA; V gene: TRBV13; CDR3 DNA: TGTGCCAGCAGCTTTGACAGGGCGGGCACCGGGGAGCTGTTTTTT; CDR3 protein: CASSFDRAGTGELFF
D gene: NA; J gene: TRBJ2-5; clone size: NA; V gene: TRBV5-1; CDR3 DNA: TGCGCCAGCAGCCCGGACAGCCAAGAGACCCAGTACTTC; CDR3 protein: CASSPDSQETQYF
D gene: TRBD2; J gene: TRBJ2-3; clone size: NA; V gene: TRBV4-2; CDR3 DNA: TGTGCCAGCAGCCTACGACTAGCGGGGGGGCATATAGATACGCAGTATTTT; CDR3 protein: CASSLRLAGGHIDTQYF
D gene: NA; J gene: TRBJ2-7; clone size: few; V gene: TRBV14; CDR3 DNA: TGTGCCAGCAGCCAAGGGGAGACAGAGTACTTC; CDR3 protein: CASSQGETEYF
D gene: NA; J gene: TRBJ1-2; clone size: NA; V gene: TRBV5-4; CDR3 DNA: TGTGCCAGCAGCTCAACAGGGATTTCTGGGGGCTACACCTTC; CDR3 protein: CASSSTGISGGYTF
D gene: NA; J gene: TRBJ1-6; clone size: NA; V gene: TRBV18; CDR3 DNA: TGTGCCAGCTCACCACTTCCCCGGCAGGAGTCACCCCTCCACTTT; CDR3 protein: CASSPLPRQESPLHF
D gene: NA; J gene: TRBJ1-2; clone size: NA; V gene: TRBV10-1; CDR3 DNA: TGCGCCAGCAGTGAGGGCCGCAACTATGGCTACACCTTC; CDR3 protein: CASSEGRNYGYTF